The rows below give T cell receptor beta chains drawn from one sample of a study of identical twins. MiXCR, run by TCRdb on the 5' RACE reads, gives a single entry per CDR3 protein. This sample carries roughly 480,000 distinct CDR3 sequences, less than 25% of them seen once, and the ten largest clones take about 3%. The sample was also linked to a second study, of T cells expressing NK-cell markers.

Sequencing was done on a sample of CD4+ T cells sorted from blood. The receptor source for this set is a young woman in good health. Each CDR3 is given with its conserved first and last residue. The order of the fields is D gene, clone size, J gene, V gene, CDR3 DNA, CDR3 protein. D genes are given only for firm matches. Expanded clones are given a class, and other clones once, few, many or no size at all.

>NA|few|TRBJ2-3|TRBV18
TGTGCCAGCTCACCACCCCTTGGGACAACTAGCACAGATACGCAGTATTTT
CASSPPLGTTSTDTQYF
>NA|few|TRBJ2-7|TRBV12-3/TRBV12-4
TGTGCCAGCAGTTTTTCGGGTCTTCGATACGAGCAGTACTTC
CASSFSGLRYEQYF
>NA|few|TRBJ1-1|TRBV3-1
TGTGCCAGCAGCCAAGTTACAGAGGGAGCTTTCTTT
CASSQVTEGAFF
>NA|many|TRBJ1-6|TRBV11-1
TGTGCCAGCAGCCTCCAGCAGGGGAAGAATTCACCCCTCCACTTT
CASSLQQGKNSPLHF
>TRBD2|NA|TRBJ2-7|TRBV6-5
TGTGCCAGCAGTTACTCCAAAGGTGCGGGAGGGCCGTACGAGCAGTACTTC
CASSYSKGAGGPYEQYF
>NA|NA|TRBJ2-3|TRBV5-1
TGCGCCAGCCGCGTCGTCGGGACTAGCACAGATACGCAGTATTTT
CASRVVGTSTDTQYF
>NA|NA|TRBJ2-5|TRBV20-1
TGCAGTGCTGGGGACGTAGGGCAAGGGACCCAGTACTTC
CSAGDVGQGTQYF
>NA|NA|TRBJ1-2|TRBV15
TGTGCCACCAGCAGAGACCGGGTCGGAAACTATGGCTACACCTTC
CATSRDRVGNYGYTF
>TRBD1|NA|TRBJ2-7|TRBV11-2
TGTGCCAGCAGCTTATTACAGGGGAGTGAGTACGAGCAGTACTTC
CASSLLQGSEYEQYF
>TRBD1|NA|TRBJ1-4|TRBV7-9
TGTGCCAGCAGCTTAGAGCCAGGGGGGAATGAAAAACTGTTTTTT
CASSLEPGGNEKLFF
>NA|few|TRBJ1-1|TRBV20-1
TGCAGTGCCCGAGGGCCGGCACGGAACACTGAAGCTTTCTTT
CSARGPARNTEAFF
>NA|NA|TRBJ2-3|TRBV6-4
TGTGCCAGCGGCCGTCTAGGGGGAGGGAATCCAGATACGCAGTATTTT
CASGRLGGGNPDTQYF
>NA|NA|TRBJ1-2|TRBV29-1
TGCAGCGTTATGGGGGTGGCTGGCTACACCTTC
CSVMGVAGYTF
>TRBD1|many|TRBJ2-7|TRBV12-3/TRBV12-4
TGTGCCAGCAGTTTCCGCAGGGGGGAGCAGTACTTC
CASSFRRGEQYF
>NA|once|TRBJ1-1|TRBV4-1
TGCGCCAGCAGTGGGGGACGGTGGAACACTGAAGCTTTCTTT
CASSGGRWNTEAFF
>NA|NA|TRBJ2-1|TRBV10-3
TGTGCCATCAGTGAAGGGAGCGCAGCTCCCTACAATGAGCAGTTCTTC
CAISEGSAAPYNEQFF